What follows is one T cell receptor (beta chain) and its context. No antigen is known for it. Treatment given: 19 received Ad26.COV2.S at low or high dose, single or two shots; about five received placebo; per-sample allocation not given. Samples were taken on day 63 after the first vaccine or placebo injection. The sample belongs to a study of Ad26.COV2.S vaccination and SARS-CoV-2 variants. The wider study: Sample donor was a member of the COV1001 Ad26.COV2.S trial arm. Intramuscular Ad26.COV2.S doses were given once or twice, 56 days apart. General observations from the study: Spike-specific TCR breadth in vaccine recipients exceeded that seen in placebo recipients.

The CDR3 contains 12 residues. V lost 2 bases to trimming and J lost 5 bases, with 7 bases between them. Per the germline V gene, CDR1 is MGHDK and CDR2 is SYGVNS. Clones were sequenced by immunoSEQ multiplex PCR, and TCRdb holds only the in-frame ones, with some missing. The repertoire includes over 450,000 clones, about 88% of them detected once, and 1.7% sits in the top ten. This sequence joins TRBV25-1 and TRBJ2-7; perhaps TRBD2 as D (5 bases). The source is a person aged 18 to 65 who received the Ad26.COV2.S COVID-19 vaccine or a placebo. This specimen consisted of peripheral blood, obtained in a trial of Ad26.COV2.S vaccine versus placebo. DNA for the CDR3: TGTGCCAGCAGTGAAGCCGGGGACGAGCAGTACTTC. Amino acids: CASSEAGDEQYF.